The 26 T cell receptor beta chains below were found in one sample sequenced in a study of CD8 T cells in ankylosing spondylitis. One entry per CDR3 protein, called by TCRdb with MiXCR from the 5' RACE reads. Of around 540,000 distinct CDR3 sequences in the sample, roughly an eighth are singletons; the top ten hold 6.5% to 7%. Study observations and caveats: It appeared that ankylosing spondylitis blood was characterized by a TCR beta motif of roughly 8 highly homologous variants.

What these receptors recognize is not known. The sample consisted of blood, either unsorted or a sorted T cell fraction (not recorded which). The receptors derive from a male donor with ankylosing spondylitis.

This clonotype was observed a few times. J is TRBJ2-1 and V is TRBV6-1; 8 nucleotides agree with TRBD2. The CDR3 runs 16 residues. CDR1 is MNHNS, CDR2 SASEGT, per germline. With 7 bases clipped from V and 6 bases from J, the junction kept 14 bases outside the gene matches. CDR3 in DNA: TGTGCCAGCATGGGAATGGGTAGCGGGAAGGGCAATGAGCAGTTCTTC. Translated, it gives CASMGMGSGKGNEQFF.

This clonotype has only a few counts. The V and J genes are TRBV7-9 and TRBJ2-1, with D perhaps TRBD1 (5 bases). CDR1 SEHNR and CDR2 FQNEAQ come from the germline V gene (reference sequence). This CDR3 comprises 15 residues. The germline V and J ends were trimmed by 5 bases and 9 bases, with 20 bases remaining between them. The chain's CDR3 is CASSPVGRGWGEQFF. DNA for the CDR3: TGTGCCAGCAGCCCCGTAGGAAGGGGCTGGGGTGAGCAGTTCTTC.

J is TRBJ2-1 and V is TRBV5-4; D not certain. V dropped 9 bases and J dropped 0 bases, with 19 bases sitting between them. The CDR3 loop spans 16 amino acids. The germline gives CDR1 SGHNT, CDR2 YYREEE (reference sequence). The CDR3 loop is CAIKVSGVSSYNEQFF. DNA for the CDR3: TGTGCCATCAAAGTGAGTGGGGTGAGCTCCTACAATGAGCAGTTCTTC.

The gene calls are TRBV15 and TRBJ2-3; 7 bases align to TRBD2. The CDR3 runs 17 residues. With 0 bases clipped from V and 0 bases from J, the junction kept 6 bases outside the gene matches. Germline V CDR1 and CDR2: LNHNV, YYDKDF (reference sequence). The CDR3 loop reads CATSRDWGLKSTDTQYF. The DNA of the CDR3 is TGTGCCACCAGCAGAGACTGGGGACTAAAAAGCACAGATACGCAGTATTTT.

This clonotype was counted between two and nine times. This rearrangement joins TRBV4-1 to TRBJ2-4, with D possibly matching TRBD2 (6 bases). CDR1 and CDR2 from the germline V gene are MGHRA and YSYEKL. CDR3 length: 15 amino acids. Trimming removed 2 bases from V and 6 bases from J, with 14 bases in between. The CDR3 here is CASSQNGGPLNIQYF. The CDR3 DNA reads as TGCGCCAGCAGCCAAAACGGAGGGCCCCTAAACATTCAGTACTTC.

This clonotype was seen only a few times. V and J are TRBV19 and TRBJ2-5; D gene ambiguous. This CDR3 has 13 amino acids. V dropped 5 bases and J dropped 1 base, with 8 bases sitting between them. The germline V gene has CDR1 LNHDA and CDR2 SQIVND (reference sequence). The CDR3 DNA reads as TGTGCCAGTAGTTGGTTTGGCCAAGAGACCCAGTACTTC. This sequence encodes CASSWFGQETQYF.

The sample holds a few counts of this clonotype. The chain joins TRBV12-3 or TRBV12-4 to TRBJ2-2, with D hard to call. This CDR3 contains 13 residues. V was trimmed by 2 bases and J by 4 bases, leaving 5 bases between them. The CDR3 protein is CASSLLTTGELFF. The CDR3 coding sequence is TGTGCCAGCAGTTTACTCACCACCGGGGAGCTGTTTTTT.

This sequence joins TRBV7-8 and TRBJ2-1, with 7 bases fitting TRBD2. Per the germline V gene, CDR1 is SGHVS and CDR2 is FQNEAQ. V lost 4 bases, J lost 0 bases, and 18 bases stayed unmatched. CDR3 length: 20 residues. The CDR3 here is CASSSLNLFLGLSSYNEQFF. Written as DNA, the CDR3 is TGTGCCAGCAGCTCCCTAAACCTGTTCCTGGGACTAAGCTCCTACAATGAGCAGTTCTTC.

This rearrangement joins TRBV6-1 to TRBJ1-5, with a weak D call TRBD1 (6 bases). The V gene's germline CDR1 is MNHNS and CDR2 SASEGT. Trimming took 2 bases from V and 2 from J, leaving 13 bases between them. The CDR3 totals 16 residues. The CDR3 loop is CASSESGGWGNQPQHF. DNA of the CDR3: TGTGCCAGCAGTGAATCGGGGGGCTGGGGCAATCAGCCCCAGCATTTT.

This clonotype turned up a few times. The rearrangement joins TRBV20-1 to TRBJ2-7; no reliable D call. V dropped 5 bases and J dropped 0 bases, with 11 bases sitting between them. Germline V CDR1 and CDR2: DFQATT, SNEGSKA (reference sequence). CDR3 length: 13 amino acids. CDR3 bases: TGCAGTGCTCCGAACCCGACCTCCTACGAGCAGTACGTC. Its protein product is CSAPNPTSYEQYV.

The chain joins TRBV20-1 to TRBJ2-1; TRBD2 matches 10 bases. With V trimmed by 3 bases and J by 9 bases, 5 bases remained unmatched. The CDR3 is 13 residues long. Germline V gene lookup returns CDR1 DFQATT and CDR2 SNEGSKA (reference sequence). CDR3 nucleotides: TGCAGTGCTAGCCTAGCGGGAGAGGGTGAGCAGTTCTTC. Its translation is CSASLAGEGEQFF.

The CDR3 nucleotides read TGTGCCAGCAGCTTGATTAAGGCTAGCGGACCACTCACAGATACGCAGTATTTT. Protein product: CASSLIKASGPLTDTQYF. The chain employs TRBV5-6 and TRBJ2-3, with 7 bases that match TRBD2. Trimming cost V 1 base and J 2 bases; bases outside gene matches: 13. Per the germline V gene, CDR1 is SGHDT and CDR2 is YYEEEE. The CDR3 runs 18 residues.

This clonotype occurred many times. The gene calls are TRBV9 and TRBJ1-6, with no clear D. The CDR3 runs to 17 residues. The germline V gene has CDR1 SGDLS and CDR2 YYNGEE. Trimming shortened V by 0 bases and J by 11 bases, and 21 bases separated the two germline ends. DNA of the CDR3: TGTGCCAGCAGCGTAGATAATGGTGGAAACGTGGTGGCACCCCTCCACTTT. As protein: CASSVDNGGNVVAPLHF.

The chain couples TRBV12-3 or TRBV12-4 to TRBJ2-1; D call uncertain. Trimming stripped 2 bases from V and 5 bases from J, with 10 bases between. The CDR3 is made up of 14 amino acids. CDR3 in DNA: TGTGCCAGCAGTTTACTTTACCATAACAATGAGCAGTTCTTC. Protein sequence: CASSLLYHNNEQFF.

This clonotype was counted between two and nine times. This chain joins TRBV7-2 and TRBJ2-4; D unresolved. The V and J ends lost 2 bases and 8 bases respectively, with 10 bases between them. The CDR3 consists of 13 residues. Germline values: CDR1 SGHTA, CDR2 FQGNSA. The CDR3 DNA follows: TGTGCCAGCAGCTTAAAAAGTGGGGACATTCAGTACTTC. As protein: CASSLKSGDIQYF.

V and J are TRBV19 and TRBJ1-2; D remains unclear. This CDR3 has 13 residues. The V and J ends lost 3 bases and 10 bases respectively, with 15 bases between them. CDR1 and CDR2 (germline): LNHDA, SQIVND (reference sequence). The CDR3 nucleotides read TGTGCCAGTAGTATTGCTGTAACTATGGACTACACCTTC. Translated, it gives CASSIAVTMDYTF.

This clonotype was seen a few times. CDR3: CASSSGVPYEQYF. The CDR3 DNA reads as TGTGCCAGCAGCTCAGGGGTCCCCTACGAGCAGTACTTC. The chain recombines TRBV12-3 or TRBV12-4 with TRBJ2-7; D perhaps matches TRBD1 (6 bases). The CDR3 length is 13 residues. Trimming removed 6 bases from V and 2 bases from J, with 11 bases in between.

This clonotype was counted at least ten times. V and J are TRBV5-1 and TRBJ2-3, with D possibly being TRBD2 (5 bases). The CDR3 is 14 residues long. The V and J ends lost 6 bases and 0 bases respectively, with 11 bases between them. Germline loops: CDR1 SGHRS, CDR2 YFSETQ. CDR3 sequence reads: CASTTERSTDTQYF. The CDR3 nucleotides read TGCGCCAGCACCACGGAGCGGAGCACAGATACGCAGTATTTT.

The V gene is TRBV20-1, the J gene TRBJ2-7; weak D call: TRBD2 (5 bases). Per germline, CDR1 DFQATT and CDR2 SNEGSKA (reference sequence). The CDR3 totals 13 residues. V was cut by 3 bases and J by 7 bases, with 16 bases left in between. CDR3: CSASQADLGEQYV. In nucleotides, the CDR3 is TGCAGTGCTAGTCAAGCGGACTTAGGGGAGCAGTACGTC.

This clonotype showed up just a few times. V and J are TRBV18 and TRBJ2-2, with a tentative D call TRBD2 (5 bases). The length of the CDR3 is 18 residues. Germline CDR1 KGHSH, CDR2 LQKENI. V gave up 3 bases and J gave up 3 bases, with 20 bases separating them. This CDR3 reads CASSPLPISRADTGELFF. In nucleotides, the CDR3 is TGTGCCAGCTCACCGTTACCTATTTCGCGGGCCGACACCGGGGAGCTGTTTTTT.

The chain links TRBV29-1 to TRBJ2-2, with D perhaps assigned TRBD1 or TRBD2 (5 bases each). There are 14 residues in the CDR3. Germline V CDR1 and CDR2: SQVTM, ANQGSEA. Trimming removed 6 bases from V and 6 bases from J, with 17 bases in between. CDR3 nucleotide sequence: TGCAGCGTGCAACCGGGACCCAGGCCCGGGGAGCTGTTTTTT. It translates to CSVQPGPRPGELFF.

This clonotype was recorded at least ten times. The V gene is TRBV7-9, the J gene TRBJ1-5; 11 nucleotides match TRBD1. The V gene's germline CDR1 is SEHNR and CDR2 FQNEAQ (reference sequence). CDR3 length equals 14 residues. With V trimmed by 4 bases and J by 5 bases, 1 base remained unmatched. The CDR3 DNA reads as TGTGCCAGCAGCTGGACAGGGGGCGATCAGCCCCAGCATTTT. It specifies CASSWTGGDQPQHF.

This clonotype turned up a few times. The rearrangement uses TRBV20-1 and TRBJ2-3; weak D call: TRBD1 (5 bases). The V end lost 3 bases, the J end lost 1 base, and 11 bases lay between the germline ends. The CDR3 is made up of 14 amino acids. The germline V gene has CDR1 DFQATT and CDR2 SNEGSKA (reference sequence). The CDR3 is CSASGQGGTDTQYF. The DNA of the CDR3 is TGCAGTGCTAGTGGGCAGGGTGGCACAGATACGCAGTATTTT.

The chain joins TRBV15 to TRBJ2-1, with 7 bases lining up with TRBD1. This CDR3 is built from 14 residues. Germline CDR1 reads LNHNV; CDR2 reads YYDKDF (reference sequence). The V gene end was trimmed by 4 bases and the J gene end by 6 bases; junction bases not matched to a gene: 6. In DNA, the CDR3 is TGTGCCACCAGCATAGGGGGCTCCCGCAATGAGCAGTTCTTC. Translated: CATSIGGSRNEQFF.

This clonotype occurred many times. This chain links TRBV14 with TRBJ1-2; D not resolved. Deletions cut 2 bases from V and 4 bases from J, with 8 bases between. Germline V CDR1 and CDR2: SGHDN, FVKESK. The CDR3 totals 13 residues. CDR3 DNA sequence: TGTGCCAGCAGCCAATTGGCGGCCTATGGCTACACCTTC. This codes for CASSQLAAYGYTF.

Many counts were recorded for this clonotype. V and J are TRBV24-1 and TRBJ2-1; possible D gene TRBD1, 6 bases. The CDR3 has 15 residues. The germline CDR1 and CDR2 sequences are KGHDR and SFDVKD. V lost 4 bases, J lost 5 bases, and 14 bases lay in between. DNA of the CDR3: TGTGCCACCAGTGAAATCGGACAGAGGAACAATGAGCAGTTCTTC. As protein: CATSEIGQRNNEQFF.